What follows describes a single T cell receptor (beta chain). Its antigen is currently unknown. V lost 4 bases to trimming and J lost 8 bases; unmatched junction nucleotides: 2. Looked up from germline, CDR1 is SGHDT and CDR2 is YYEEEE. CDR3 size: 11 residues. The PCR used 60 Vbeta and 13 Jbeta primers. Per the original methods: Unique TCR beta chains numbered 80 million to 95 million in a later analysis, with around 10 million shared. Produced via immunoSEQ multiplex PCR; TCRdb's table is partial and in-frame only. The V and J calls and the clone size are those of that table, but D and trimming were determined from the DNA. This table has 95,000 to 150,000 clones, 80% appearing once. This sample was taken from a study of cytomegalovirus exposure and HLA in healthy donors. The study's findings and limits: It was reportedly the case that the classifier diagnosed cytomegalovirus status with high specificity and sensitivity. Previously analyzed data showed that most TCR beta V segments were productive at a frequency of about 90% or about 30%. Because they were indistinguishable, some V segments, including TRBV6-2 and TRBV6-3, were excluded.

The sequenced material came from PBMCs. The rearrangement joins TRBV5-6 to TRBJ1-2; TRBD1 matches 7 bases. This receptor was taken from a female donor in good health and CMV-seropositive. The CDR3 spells CASSRQGGYTF. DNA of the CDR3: TGTGCCAGCAGCCGACAGGGAGGCTACACCTTC.